Presented here are 17 T cell receptor beta chains from one specimen sequenced in a study of T cells in Graves' hyperthyroidism and ophthalmopathy. RNA transcripts were the template for amplifying TCR beta CDR3 regions. The TCR CDR3 was amplified in a first-round RT-PCR using the HTBI primer set. TCRdb recomputed calls from the multiplex PCR reads with MiXCR, one row per CDR3 protein. The repertoire holds under 250,000 distinct CDR3 sequences, with around 25% as singletons. The sample taken for sequencing was blood. These receptors all come from a woman between 35 and 50 years old with Graves' ophthalmopathy.

This clonotype appeared many times. The chain recombines TRBV12-3 or TRBV12-4 with TRBJ1-1; 8 bases are shared with TRBD1. V trimming: 5 bases; J trimming: 4 bases; junction bases outside the gene matches: 6. This CDR3 has 14 residues. The CDR3 protein is CASSPLGQGTEAFF. In DNA, the CDR3 is TGTGCCAGCAGTCCCTTAGGACAGGGCACTGAAGCTTTCTTT.

This clonotype counts as hyperexpanded (1% or more). V gene TRBV10-3 combines with J gene TRBJ1-1, with D perhaps matching TRBD1 (6 bases). In germline, CDR1 is ENHRY, CDR2 SYGVKD. The CDR3 runs to 11 residues. Trimming took 6 bases from V and 7 from J, leaving 9 bases between them. The CDR3, as DNA: TGTGCCATCAGCACAGGGAATGAAGCTTTCTTT. Protein: CAISTGNEAFF.

The chain employs TRBV11-2 and TRBJ2-7, with 12 bases identical to TRBD2. V shed 6 bases, J shed 7 bases, and the junction held 7 bases outside the gene matches. The CDR3 is 14 amino acids. Germline CDR1 SGHAT, CDR2 FQNNGV. CDR3 DNA: TGTGCCAGCAGGCTAGCGGGAGGGTTCGTGGAGCAGTACTTC. Translation: CASRLAGGFVEQYF.

This clonotype was counted many times. The genes are TRBV6-5 and TRBJ1-2; D gene unclear. Trimming left V 1 base short and J 2 bases short, with 17 bases between. The germline gives CDR1 MNHEY, CDR2 SVGAGI. The CDR3 sequence is 17 residues long. As DNA, the CDR3 is TGTGCCAGCAGTTACTACTCGGACCCGAGCCTAAACTATGGCTACACCTTC. It specifies CASSYYSDPSLNYGYTF.

This clonotype was recorded many times. The V call is TRBV11-2, the J call TRBJ2-7, with D maybe TRBD1 (6 bases). The germline CDR1 and CDR2 sequences are SGHAT and FQNNGV. Trimming removed 5 bases from V and 3 bases from J, with 11 bases in between. This CDR3 comprises 13 residues. The CDR3 region has the DNA TGTGCCAGCAGCCCAGGGGTTGTCTACGAGCAGTACTTC. Its protein is CASSPGVVYEQYF.

This clonotype was detected ten times or more. This rearrangement joins TRBV11-2 to TRBJ2-7; 9 positions match TRBD2. The germline V gene encodes CDR1 SGHAT and CDR2 FQNNGV. The CDR3 extends over 13 amino acids. With 2 bases clipped from V and 4 bases from J, the junction kept 0 bases outside the gene matches. This chain's CDR3 is CASSLLAGYEQYF. CDR3 sequence (DNA): TGTGCCAGCAGCTTACTAGCGGGATACGAGCAGTACTTC.

This rearrangement joins TRBV28 to TRBJ1-1, with TRBD1 identical over 7 bases. Germline V lookup: CDR1 MDHEN, CDR2 SYDVKM. The V gene end was trimmed by 6 bases and the J gene end by 11 bases; junction bases not matched to a gene: 15. The CDR3 loop spans 14 amino acids. The CDR3 region is CASRGGSGGSMAFF. In DNA form, the CDR3 reads TGTGCCAGCAGAGGAGGCTCAGGGGGATCGATGGCTTTCTTT.

This clonotype showed up many times. The J gene is TRBJ2-5, the V gene TRBV7-2; no clear D. CDR1 is SGHTA and CDR2 is FQGNSA in the germline V gene. The CDR3 consists of 13 residues. Trimming removed 2 bases at V and 2 bases at J, with 6 bases between. The CDR3 spells CASSLWIQETQYF. The CDR3 DNA is TGTGCCAGCAGCTTATGGATTCAAGAGACCCAGTACTTC.

The chain combines TRBV6-2 or TRBV6-3 with TRBJ1-1; 12 nucleotides line up with TRBD1. The ends lost 4 bases at V and 5 bases at J; junction bases unmatched: 14. This CDR3 region has 18 residues. Germline values: CDR1 MNHEY, CDR2 SVGEGT. CDR3 in amino acids: CASSSEPPGQGALTEAFF. The DNA of the CDR3 is TGTGCCAGCAGTTCCGAGCCCCCGGGACAGGGGGCGCTGACTGAAGCTTTCTTT.

This clonotype was found many times. This sequence joins TRBV28 and TRBJ1-5; 11 nucleotides line up with TRBD1. The CDR3 is 17 amino acids. Trimming at V came to 2 bases and at J to 6 bases, leaving 9 bases not matched to a gene. CDR1 and CDR2 (germline): MDHEN, SYDVKM. The CDR3 spells CASSLGTGGDFGQPQHF. In nucleotides, the CDR3 is TGTGCCAGCAGTTTAGGGACAGGGGGGGATTTTGGTCAGCCCCAGCATTTT.

This clonotype was recorded many times. The rearrangement links TRBV12-3 or TRBV12-4 to TRBJ1-3, with TRBD1 matching 7 bases. V lost 3 bases and J lost 4; bases outside the gene matches: 6. CDR3 length: 15 residues. CDR3 nucleotides: TGTGCCAGCAGTTTGTCGACAGGGACGGGAAACACCATATATTTT. This codes for CASSLSTGTGNTIYF.

This clonotype was seen repeatedly, ten times or more. The chain combines TRBV7-2 with TRBJ2-7; possible D gene TRBD2, 6 bases. The germline V gene encodes CDR1 SGHTA and CDR2 FQGNSA. There are 18 residues in the CDR3. V was cut by 1 base and J by 0 bases, with 19 bases left in between. The CDR3 sequence: CASSLVLAAAGLSYEQYF. For the CDR3, the DNA is TGTGCCAGCAGCTTAGTGCTGGCGGCGGCGGGACTCTCCTACGAGCAGTACTTC.

This clonotype was counted ten times or more. The chain employs TRBV11-2 and TRBJ2-2; D not resolved. From germline, CDR1 is SGHAT and CDR2 FQNNGV. CDR3 length equals 12 residues. Trimming cost V 7 bases and J 8 bases, with 11 bases left between them. CDR3 amino acids: CASTLTGGELFF. Written as DNA, the CDR3 is TGTGCCAGCACCCTAACTGGTGGGGAGCTGTTTTTT.

This clonotype was observed many times. The chain carries TRBV28 and TRBJ2-7; no reliable D call. Germline V gives CDR1 MDHEN, CDR2 SYDVKM. V dropped 4 bases and J dropped 4 bases, with 17 bases sitting between them. The CDR3 totals 15 residues. CDR3 region: CASSWWYGNVYEQYF. The CDR3 DNA reads as TGTGCCAGCAGTTGGTGGTATGGCAACGTGTACGAGCAGTACTTC.

Notes on this clonotype: A single base separates this from a much larger clone, so it may be a read error. The genes are TRBV6-5 and TRBJ2-7, with D maybe TRBD1 (6 bases). The CDR3 length is 13 residues. Germline V gives CDR1 MNHEY, CDR2 SVGAGI. The germline V and J ends were trimmed by 6 bases and 9 bases, with 18 bases remaining between them. The CDR3 nucleotides are TGTGCCAGCAGGTTTCTAGAGGGGGTCGTGCAGTACTTC. Its protein product is CASRFLEGVVQYF.

Of note for this clonotype: The junction departs from the called germline gene at one end, perhaps through a read error. The chain is built from TRBV4-1 and TRBJ1-2; D is unclear. Germline loops: CDR1 MGHRA, CDR2 YSYEKL. The CDR3 covers 14 residues. For the CDR3, the DNA is TGCGCCAGCAGCCAAGGGGGTAGCAGCTATGGCTACATCTTC. This codes for CASSQGGSSYGYIF.

This clonotype appeared many times. J is TRBJ2-4 and V is TRBV6-2 or TRBV6-3; 8 bases fit TRBD2. The length of the CDR3 is 15 residues. V dropped 6 bases and J dropped 2; count of bases not matched to a gene: 6. The V gene's germline CDR1 is MNHEY and CDR2 SVGEGT. CDR3 sequence: CASRESGSTKNIQYF. The CDR3 DNA reads TGTGCCAGCAGGGAGAGCGGGAGTACCAAAAACATTCAGTACTTC.